The next 22 T cell receptor beta chains were all read from a single sample in a study of T cells in Graves' hyperthyroidism and ophthalmopathy. Amplified TCR beta CDR3 regions came from RNA transcripts. HTBI primers drove first-round RT-PCR of the TCR CDR3. MiXCR was run by TCRdb on the multiplex PCR reads, yielding one entry per CDR3 protein. The sample contains 620,000 or so distinct CDR3 sequences, 13% to 15% of which appear only once. The sample comprised blood. Receptors originate from a woman aged 45-65 years with Graves' ophthalmopathy.

This clonotype has a count of ten or more. A junction end diverges from the germline sequence, so it may reflect a read error. The J gene is TRBJ1-5, the V gene TRBV5-1; D is unclear. CDR3 length equals 14 residues. Germline V gene sequence: CDR1 SGHRS, CDR2 YFSETQ. Here the CDR3 reads CASSLVQGDQPQHF. CDR3 DNA: TGTGCCAGCAGCTTAGTCCAAGGAGATCAGCCCCAGCATTTT.

This chain joins TRBV7-3 and TRBJ2-1; D is ambiguous. Trimming removed 4 bases at V and 6 bases at J, with 7 bases between. CDR1 SGHTA and CDR2 FQGTGA come from the germline V gene. This CDR3 is built from 12 residues. The CDR3 coding sequence is TGTGCCAGCAGCTCGGACCTCAATGAGCAGTTCTTC. Translating it yields CASSSDLNEQFF.

This clonotype was counted many times. The chain recombines TRBV10-1 with TRBJ1-1, with D possibly matching TRBD1 (6 bases). The ends were cut back, 3 bases at V and 3 bases at J, with 23 bases in the middle. CDR3 size: 18 residues. The germline CDR1 and CDR2 sequences are WNHNN and SYGVQD (reference sequence). In nucleotides, the CDR3 is TGCGCCAGCAGTGAAGGGATAAACAGGGTCCCCATGTACACTGAAGCTTTCTTT. This sequence encodes CASSEGINRVPMYTEAFF.

The chain employs TRBV19 and TRBJ2-1; possible D gene TRBD2, 6 bases. Germline CDR1 and CDR2: LNHDA and SQIVND (reference sequence). The CDR3 length is 11 residues. Trimming shortened V by 6 bases and J by 10 bases, and 10 bases separated the two germline ends. Written as DNA, the CDR3 is TGTGCCAGTAGGGCTACTAGCGAGCAGTTCTTC. Its protein product is CASRATSEQFF.

At least ten counts were recorded for this clonotype. This chain joins TRBV7-9 and TRBJ2-3, with TRBD2 identical over 7 bases. V was clipped by 0 bases and J by 3 bases; unmatched bases: 9. The germline V gene encodes CDR1 SEHNR and CDR2 FQNEAQ (reference sequence). The CDR3 is made up of 17 amino acids. CDR3 region: CASSLASASGSTDTQYF. The CDR3 DNA is TGTGCCAGCAGCTTAGCCTCGGCTAGCGGCTCGACAGATACGCAGTATTTT.

This clonotype came up many times. The V call is TRBV18, the J call TRBJ1-1, with D possibly being TRBD1 (5 bases). Germline CDR1 KGHSH, CDR2 LQKENI. The length of the CDR3 is 14 residues. Trimming pared 3 bases from V and 1 base from J, leaving 9 bases between. The CDR3 nucleotides are TGTGCCAGCTCACCGGGCAGGGAGAACACTGAAGCTTTCTTT. This gives the protein CASSPGRENTEAFF.

This clonotype was picked up many times. The rearrangement joins TRBV7-3 to TRBJ2-1; 10 positions match TRBD2. V was clipped by 2 bases and J by 4 bases; unmatched bases: 2. Germline V gene lookup returns CDR1 SGHTA and CDR2 FQGTGA. CDR3 length equals 15 residues. CDR3 sequence reads: CASSLVAGGYNEQFF. For the CDR3, the DNA is TGTGCCAGCAGCTTAGTAGCGGGAGGTTACAATGAGCAGTTCTTC.

This clonotype has a count of ten or more. The V and J genes are TRBV5-1 and TRBJ2-1; 8 bases are a match to TRBD2. Germline trimming cut 4 bases from V and 1 base from J; bases unmatched to any gene: 13. The CDR3 spans 18 residues. Germline V gene lookup returns CDR1 SGHRS and CDR2 YFSETQ. The CDR3 region has the DNA TGCGCCAGCAGCGGAGGACTAGCTCTGGGCGGATCCTACAATGAGCAGTTCTTC. Translation: CASSGGLALGGSYNEQFF.

With regard to this clonotype: It may be a read error: a sequence one base away is much more abundant. V gene TRBV20-1 combines with J gene TRBJ2-1, with D possibly being TRBD2 (5 bases). The V gene's germline CDR1 is DFQATT and CDR2 SNEGSKA (reference sequence). The CDR3 totals 13 residues. The CDR3 reads CSARGRGKSERFF. The CDR3 coding sequence is TGCAGTGCTAGGGGGAGAGGGAAAAGTGAGCGGTTCTTC.

The chain links TRBV20-1 to TRBJ2-1; the match to TRBD2 covers 9 bases. CDR3 length: 14 residues. Trimming took 5 bases from V and 1 from J; bases not matched to a gene: 3. CDR1 and CDR2 from the germline V gene are DFQATT and SNEGSKA (reference sequence). CDR3 residues: CSAVAGASYNEQFF. The CDR3 bases are TGCAGTGCTGTAGCGGGGGCGTCCTACAATGAGCAGTTCTTC.

The chain combines TRBV10-3 with TRBJ1-1; TRBD1 is a possible D gene (5 bases). Trimming stripped 0 bases from V and 5 bases from J, with 16 bases between. This CDR3 contains 16 residues. Germline CDR1 reads ENHRY; CDR2 reads SYGVKD. This chain's CDR3 is CAISESKAAGVTEAFF. For the CDR3, the DNA is TGTGCCATCAGTGAGTCAAAAGCTGCGGGGGTGACTGAAGCTTTCTTT.

CDR3 sequence reads: CASSAAGTDYEQYF. In DNA, the CDR3 is TGCGCCAGCAGTGCCGCTGGGACGGACTACGAGCAGTACTTC. The V call is TRBV10-1, the J call TRBJ2-7; D is tentatively TRBD1 or TRBD2 (5 bases each). The CDR3 contains 14 residues. V shed 4 bases and J shed 3 bases, with 13 bases lying between them. The germline V gene has CDR1 WNHNN and CDR2 SYGVQD (reference sequence).

This clonotype has at least ten counts. The CDR3 nucleotides read TGTGCCAGCAGCCCGGGACTCGACCTAAGGAACACTGAAGCTTTCTTT. Translating gives CASSPGLDLRNTEAFF. The chain carries TRBV28 and TRBJ1-1; tentative D call: TRBD1 (5 bases). V gave up 6 bases and J gave up 1 base, with 18 bases separating them. Germline assignment: CDR1 MDHEN and CDR2 SYDVKM. This CDR3 region has 16 residues.

There are many counts of this clonotype. This chain joins TRBV6-2 or TRBV6-3 and TRBJ2-7; 9 bases match TRBD1. V trimming: 2 bases; J trimming: 2 bases; junction bases outside the gene matches: 7. The CDR3 consists of 16 residues. Looked up from germline, CDR1 is MNHEY and CDR2 is SVGEGT. The DNA of the CDR3 is TGTGCCAGCAGTTACCCCCGGGACAGGGACACCTACGAGCAGTACTTC. Protein: CASSYPRDRDTYEQYF.

This clonotype was seen many times. The V gene is TRBV2, the J gene TRBJ2-1; possibly TRBD1 for D (5 bases). The CDR3 has 15 residues. Trimming took off 8 bases at V and 0 bases at J, with 14 bases between the two ends. Germline V gene data show CDR1 as SNHLY and CDR2 as FYNNEI. CDR3 sequence: CASPRSTGSYNEQFF. Written as DNA, the CDR3 is TGTGCCAGCCCCCGGTCCACAGGCTCCTACAATGAGCAGTTCTTC.

Many counts were recorded for this clonotype. CDR3 DNA sequence: TGCAGTGCTAGTAATCCCTTTCAATTTAGCGGGAGGAACATTCAGTACTTC. The encoded protein is CSASNPFQFSGRNIQYF. The rearrangement joins TRBV20-1 to TRBJ2-4, with 10 bases that match TRBD2. There are 17 residues in the CDR3. The junction had 15 bases not matched to a gene; V was cut back by 3 bases and J by 7 bases. CDR1 DFQATT and CDR2 SNEGSKA come from the germline V gene (reference sequence).

The genes are TRBV28 and TRBJ1-4; unclear D gene. Germline CDR1 MDHEN, CDR2 SYDVKM. Trimming stripped 3 bases from V and 6 bases from J, with 8 bases between. This CDR3 contains 13 residues. The CDR3 DNA is TGTGCCAGCAGTTTCGAGGTGGATGAAAAACTGTTTTTT. This encodes CASSFEVDEKLFF.

This clonotype was found many times. This sequence joins TRBV11-2 and TRBJ1-3; D unclear. CDR1 and CDR2 from the germline V gene are SGHAT and FQNNGV. Trimming stripped 4 bases from V and 0 bases from J, with 10 bases between. This CDR3 comprises 15 residues. CDR3: CASSYQFFSGNTIYF. DNA of the CDR3: TGTGCCAGCAGCTACCAGTTTTTCTCTGGAAACACCATATATTTT. Full variable domain (rest looked up from reference TRBV11-2 and TRBJ1-3): EAGVAQSPRYKIIEKRQSVAFWCNPISGHATLYWYQQILGQGPKLLIQFQNNGVVDDSQLPKDRFSAERLKGVDSTLKIQPAKLEDSAVYLCASSYQFFSGNTIYFGEGSWLTVV.

The J gene is TRBJ2-5, the V gene TRBV10-3, with unresolved D. The CDR3 spans 14 residues. The germline V gene has CDR1 ENHRY and CDR2 SYGVKD. Trimming took off 3 bases at V and 2 bases at J, with 10 bases between the two ends. The CDR3 here is CAISDSGSQETQYF. CDR3 sequence (DNA): TGTGCCATCAGTGATTCTGGATCTCAAGAGACCCAGTACTTC.

This clonotype has ten or more counts. This chain links TRBV24-1 with TRBJ2-2; 7 bases match TRBD1. V was pared by 3 bases and J by 2 bases, with 8 bases of the junction left unmatched. The CDR3 sequence is 17 residues long. Germline V gives CDR1 KGHDR, CDR2 SFDVKD. Here the CDR3 DNA reads TGTGCCACCAGTGATCTCCGACAGGGTCGAAACACCGGGGAGCTGTTTTTT. Translation gives CATSDLRQGRNTGELFF.

The sample holds many counts of this clonotype. The rearrangement joins TRBV9 to TRBJ2-1, with TRBD2 identical over 8 bases. The V and J ends lost 1 base and 7 bases, in that order; junction bases with no gene match: 10. CDR3 length: 16 residues. The germline CDR1 and CDR2 sequences are SGDLS and YYNGEE. The CDR3 DNA is TGTGCCAGCAGCGTAAGCTCGGGAGGGCCTGAAAATGAGCAGTTCTTC. Residues: CASSVSSGGPENEQFF.

The table lists this clonotype with many counts. The CDR3 region is CASSFKAGGPNEQFF. CDR3 DNA sequence: TGTGCCAGCAGTTTTAAGGCGGGAGGGCCGAATGAGCAGTTCTTC. The rearrangement uses TRBV28 and TRBJ2-1; 9 positions agree with TRBD2. In germline, CDR1 is MDHEN, CDR2 SYDVKM. This CDR3 comprises 15 residues. V shed 3 bases, J shed 7 bases, and the junction held 7 bases outside the gene matches.